The 13 T cell receptor beta chains in this list originate from one sample, sequenced in a study of CD8 T cells in ankylosing spondylitis. Study results and limitations: A TCR beta motif made of fewer than ten highly homologous variants seemed typical of ankylosing spondylitis blood.

TCRdb independently ran MiXCR on the 5' RACE reads; one entry per CDR3 protein. The repertoire holds almost 400,000 distinct CDR3 sequences, approximately 20% seen once, with approximately 15% in the top ten. Their antigen targets remain unknown. The sample was blood, either unsorted or a sorted T cell fraction (not recorded which). Receptors were obtained from a male donor with ankylosing spondylitis.

The rearrangement uses TRBV12-3 or TRBV12-4 and TRBJ2-2; possible D gene TRBD1, 7 bases. V was trimmed by 5 bases and J by 3 bases, leaving 13 bases between them. CDR3 length equals 15 residues. The CDR3 bases are TGTGCCAGCAGTCGCGGGACAGTAGACACCGGGGAGCTGTTTTTT. It codes for CASSRGTVDTGELFF.

The CDR3 sequence: CASSQFRTAGEKLFF. CDR3 nucleotide sequence: TGTGCCAGCAGCCAATTCCGCACAGCGGGTGAAAAACTGTTTTTT. The genes are TRBV14 and TRBJ1-4, with D unclear. This CDR3 has 15 amino acids. The V gene's germline CDR1 is SGHDN and CDR2 FVKESK. The V gene lost 2 bases and the J gene lost 7 bases, with 14 bases spanning the gap.

The genes are TRBV6-1 and TRBJ2-7; tentatively, D is TRBD1 (6 bases). Germline CDR1 MNHNS, CDR2 SASEGT. The CDR3 spans 14 residues. Between the trimmed V and J ends, which lost 8 bases and 3 bases, there was a span of 17 bases. Here the CDR3 reads CASSRGGTVYEQYF. DNA for the CDR3: TGTGCCAGCTCTCGAGGGGGAACAGTCTACGAGCAGTACTTC.

This clonotype occurred a few times. V and J are TRBV9 and TRBJ2-2, with D unclear. CDR1 and CDR2 from the germline V gene are SGDLS and YYNGEE. The V end lost 0 bases, the J end lost 12 bases, and 6 bases lay between the germline ends. This CDR3 is 11 amino acids long. As DNA, the CDR3 is TGTGCCAGCAGCGTAGGGGCGCAGCTGTTTTTT. This gives the protein CASSVGAQLFF.

This clonotype was counted between two and nine times. V gene TRBV29-1 combines with J gene TRBJ2-3; the D call may be TRBD1 or TRBD2 (5 bases each). CDR3 size: 15 residues. CDR1 is SQVTM, CDR2 ANQGSEA, per germline. Trimming took 6 bases from V and 3 from J, leaving 19 bases between them. The CDR3 DNA reads as TGCAGCGTCCCCCAAGGGCAGGGAGTGACAGATACGCAGTATTTT. This sequence encodes CSVPQGQGVTDTQYF.

This clonotype appeared a few times. The V gene is TRBV21-1, the J gene TRBJ2-4; the D call TRBD1 from the table was never checked on the DNA. TRBV21-1 constitutes a pseudogene. This CDR3 comprises 14 residues. The CDR3 nucleotides are TGTGCCAGCACCGAGAAGGGGCCCAAAAACATTCAGTACTTC. Its protein is CASTEKGPKNIQYF.

This clonotype appeared a few times. This chain connects TRBV7-8 to TRBJ1-1; no definite D call. The CDR3 totals 11 residues. V was shortened by 4 bases and J by 7 bases, with 7 bases between the two germline ends. The germline CDR1 and CDR2 sequences are SGHVS and FQNEAQ. The CDR3 here is CASSSHIEAFF. The DNA for the CDR3 is TGTGCCAGCAGCTCCCATATTGAAGCTTTCTTT.

This clonotype came up a few times. The chain uses TRBV7-9 and TRBJ2-1; D is perhaps TRBD1 (6 bases). The CDR3 consists of 14 residues. V was trimmed by 5 bases and J by 4 bases, leaving 12 bases between them. Germline V gene lookup returns CDR1 SEHNR and CDR2 FQNEAQ (reference sequence). CDR3 nucleotides: TGTGCCAGCAGCCCTAAGGACAGTTACAATGAGCAGTTCTTC. Its protein product is CASSPKDSYNEQFF.

The J gene is TRBJ1-6, the V gene TRBV14; no clear D gene. The V end lost 0 bases, the J end lost 8 bases, and 8 bases lay between the germline ends. The CDR3 is 14 residues long. Looked up from germline, CDR1 is SGHDN and CDR2 is FVKESK. CDR3 amino acids: CASSQEEGYSPLHF. The CDR3 region has the DNA TGTGCCAGCAGCCAAGAGGAGGGTTATTCACCCCTCCACTTT.

This clonotype was detected a few times. The chain recombines TRBV7-2 with TRBJ2-1, with D perhaps TRBD2 (5 bases). The CDR3 has 16 amino acids. V lost 5 bases and J 0 bases, leaving 14 bases between the germline ends. CDR1 SGHTA and CDR2 FQGNSA come from the germline V gene. This chain's CDR3 is CASSLWTGSSYNEQFF. In nucleotides, the CDR3 is TGTGCCAGCAGCCTCTGGACGGGAAGCTCCTACAATGAGCAGTTCTTC.

The rearrangement joins TRBV7-3 to TRBJ2-2; D unclear. V lost 6 bases and J 1 base, leaving 9 bases between the germline ends. The CDR3 contains 14 residues. CDR1 and CDR2 (germline): SGHTA, FQGTGA. CDR3 sequence: CASSLGMNTGELFF. DNA for the CDR3: TGTGCCAGCAGTTTGGGGATGAACACCGGGGAGCTGTTTTTT.

The rearrangement joins TRBV4-2 to TRBJ2-1; 9 positions match TRBD2. Trimming at V came to 3 bases and at J to 6 bases, leaving 15 bases not matched to a gene. CDR3 length: 18 amino acids. Germline V gives CDR1 LGHNA, CDR2 YNFKEQ. The CDR3 coding sequence is TGTGCCAGCAGCCAGGGGAGGATAGCGGGAGATTACCCCAATGAGCAGTTCTTC. This gives the protein CASSQGRIAGDYPNEQFF.

This clonotype has only a few counts. V usage is TRBV7-9 and J usage is TRBJ1-6; TRBD1 is a possible D gene (5 bases). The germline V gene encodes CDR1 SEHNR and CDR2 FQNEAQ (reference sequence). V was shortened by 1 base and J by 10 bases, with 8 bases between the two germline ends. The CDR3 is made up of 13 amino acids. The CDR3 spells CASSLGGASPLHF. The CDR3 nucleotides are TGTGCCAGCAGCTTAGGAGGGGCATCACCCCTCCACTTT.